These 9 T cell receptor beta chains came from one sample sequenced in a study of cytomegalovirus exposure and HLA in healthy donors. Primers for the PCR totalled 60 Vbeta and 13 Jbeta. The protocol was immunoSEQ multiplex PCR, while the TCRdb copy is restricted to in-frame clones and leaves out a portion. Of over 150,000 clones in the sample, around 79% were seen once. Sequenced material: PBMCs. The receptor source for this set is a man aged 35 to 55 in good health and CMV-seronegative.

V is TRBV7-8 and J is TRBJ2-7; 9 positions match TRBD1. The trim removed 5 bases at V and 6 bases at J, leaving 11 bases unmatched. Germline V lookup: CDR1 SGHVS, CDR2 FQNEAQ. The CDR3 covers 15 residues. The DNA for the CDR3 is TGTGCCAGCAGCGGCCCCGGGACAGGGTCTGCCGAGCAGTACTTC. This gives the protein CASSGPGTGSAEQYF.

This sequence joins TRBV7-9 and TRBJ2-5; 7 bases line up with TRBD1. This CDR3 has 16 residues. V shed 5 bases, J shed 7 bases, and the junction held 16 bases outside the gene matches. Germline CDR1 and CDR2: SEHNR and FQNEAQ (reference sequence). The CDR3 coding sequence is TGTGCCAGCAGCCAAACAGAGACAGGGAAGTGGGGGACCCAGTACTTC. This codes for CASSQTETGKWGTQYF.

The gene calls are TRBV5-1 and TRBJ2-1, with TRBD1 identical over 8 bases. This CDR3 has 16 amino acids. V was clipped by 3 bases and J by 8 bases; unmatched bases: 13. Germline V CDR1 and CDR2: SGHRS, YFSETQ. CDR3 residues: CASSWDRPNLGDEQFF. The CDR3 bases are TGCGCCAGCAGCTGGGACAGGCCCAACTTGGGGGATGAGCAGTTCTTC.

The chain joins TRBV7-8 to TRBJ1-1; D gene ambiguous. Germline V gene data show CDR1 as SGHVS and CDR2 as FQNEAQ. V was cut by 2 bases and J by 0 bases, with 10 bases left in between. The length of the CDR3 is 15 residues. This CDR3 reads CASSLLTNMNTEAFF. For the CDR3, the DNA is TGTGCCAGCAGCTTACTCACAAACATGAACACTGAAGCTTTCTTT.

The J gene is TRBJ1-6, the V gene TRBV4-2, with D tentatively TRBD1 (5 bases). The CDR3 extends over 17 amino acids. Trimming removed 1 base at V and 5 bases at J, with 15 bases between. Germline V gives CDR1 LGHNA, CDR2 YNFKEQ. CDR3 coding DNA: TGTGCCAGCAGCCAAGTAAGCGGGGCGGGAAATAATTCACCCCTCCACTTT. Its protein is CASSQVSGAGNNSPLHF.

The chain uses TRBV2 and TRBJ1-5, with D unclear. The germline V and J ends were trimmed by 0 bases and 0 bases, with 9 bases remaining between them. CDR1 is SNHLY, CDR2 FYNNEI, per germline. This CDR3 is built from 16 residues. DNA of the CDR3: TGTGCCAGCAGTGAAGCGCGGGGTTATAGCAATCAGCCCCAGCATTTT. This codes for CASSEARGYSNQPQHF.

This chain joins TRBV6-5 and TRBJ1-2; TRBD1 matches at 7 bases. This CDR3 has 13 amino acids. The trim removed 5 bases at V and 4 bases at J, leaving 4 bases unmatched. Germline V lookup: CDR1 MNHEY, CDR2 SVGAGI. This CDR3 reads CASSPTGVYGYTF. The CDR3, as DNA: TGTGCCAGCAGTCCAACAGGGGTCTATGGCTACACCTTC.

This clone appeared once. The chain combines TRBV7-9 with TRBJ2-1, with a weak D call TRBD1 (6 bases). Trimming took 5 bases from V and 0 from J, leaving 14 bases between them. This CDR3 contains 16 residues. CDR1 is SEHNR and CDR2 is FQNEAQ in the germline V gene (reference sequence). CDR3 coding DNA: TGTGCCAGCAGCCCAACAGGGCGTCCCTCCTACAATGAGCAGTTCTTC. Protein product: CASSPTGRPSYNEQFF.

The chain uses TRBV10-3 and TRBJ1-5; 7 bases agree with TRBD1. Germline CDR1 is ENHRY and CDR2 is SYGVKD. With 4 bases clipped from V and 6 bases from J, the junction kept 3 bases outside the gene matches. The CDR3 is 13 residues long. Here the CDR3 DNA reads TGTGCCATCAGTGGACAGGGAAGTCAGCCCCAGCATTTT. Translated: CAISGQGSQPQHF.